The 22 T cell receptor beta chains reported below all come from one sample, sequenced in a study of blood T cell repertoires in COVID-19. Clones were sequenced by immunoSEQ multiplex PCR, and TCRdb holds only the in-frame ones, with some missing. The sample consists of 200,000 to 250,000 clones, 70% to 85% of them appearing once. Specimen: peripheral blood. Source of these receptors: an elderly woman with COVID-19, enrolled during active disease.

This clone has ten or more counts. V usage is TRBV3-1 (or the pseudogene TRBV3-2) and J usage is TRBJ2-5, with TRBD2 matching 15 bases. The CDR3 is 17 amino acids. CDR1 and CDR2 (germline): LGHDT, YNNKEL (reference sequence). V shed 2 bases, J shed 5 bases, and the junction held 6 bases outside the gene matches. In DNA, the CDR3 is TGTGCCAGCAGCCAATGGACTAGCGGGGGGGCATGGGAGACCCAGTACTTC. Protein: CASSQWTSGGAWETQYF.

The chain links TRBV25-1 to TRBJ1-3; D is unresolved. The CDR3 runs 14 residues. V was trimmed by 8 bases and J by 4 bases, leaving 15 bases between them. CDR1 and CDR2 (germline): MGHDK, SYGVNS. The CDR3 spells CASRETGQGNTIYF. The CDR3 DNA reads TGTGCCAGCCGCGAGACGGGTCAGGGAAACACCATATATTTT.

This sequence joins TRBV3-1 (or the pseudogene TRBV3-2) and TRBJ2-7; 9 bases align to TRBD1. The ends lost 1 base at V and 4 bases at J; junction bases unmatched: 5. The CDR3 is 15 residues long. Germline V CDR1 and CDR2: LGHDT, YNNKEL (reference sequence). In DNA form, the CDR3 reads TGTGCCAGCAGCCAAGTTGGGACAGGGACATACGAGCAGTACTTC. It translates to CASSQVGTGTYEQYF.

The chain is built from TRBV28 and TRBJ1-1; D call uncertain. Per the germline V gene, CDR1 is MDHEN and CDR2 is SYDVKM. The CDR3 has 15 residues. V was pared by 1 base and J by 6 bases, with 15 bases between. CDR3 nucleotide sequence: TGTGCCAGCAGTTTATCTTCCCGGGGAACCCCTGAAGCTTTCTTT. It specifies CASSLSSRGTPEAFF.

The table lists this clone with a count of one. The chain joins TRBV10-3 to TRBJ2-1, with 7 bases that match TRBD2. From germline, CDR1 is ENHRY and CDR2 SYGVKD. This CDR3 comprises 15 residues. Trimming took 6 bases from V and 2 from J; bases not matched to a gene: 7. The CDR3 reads CAISPASGTYNEQFF. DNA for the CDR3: TGTGCCATCAGCCCCGCTAGCGGAACCTACAATGAGCAGTTCTTC.

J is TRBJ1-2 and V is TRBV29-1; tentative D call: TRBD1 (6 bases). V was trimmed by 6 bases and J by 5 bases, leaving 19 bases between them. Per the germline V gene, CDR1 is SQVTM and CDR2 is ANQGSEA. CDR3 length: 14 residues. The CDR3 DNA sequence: TGCAGCGTACCAGAGCCGGGGGGCGTATATGGCTACACCTTC. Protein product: CSVPEPGGVYGYTF.

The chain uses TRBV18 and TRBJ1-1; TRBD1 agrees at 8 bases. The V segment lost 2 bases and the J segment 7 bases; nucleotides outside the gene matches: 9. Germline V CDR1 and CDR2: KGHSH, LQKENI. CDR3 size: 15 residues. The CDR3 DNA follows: TGTGCCAGCTCACCAGGGCAGGGGGCGCTTGTTGAAGCTTTCTTT. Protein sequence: CASSPGQGALVEAFF.

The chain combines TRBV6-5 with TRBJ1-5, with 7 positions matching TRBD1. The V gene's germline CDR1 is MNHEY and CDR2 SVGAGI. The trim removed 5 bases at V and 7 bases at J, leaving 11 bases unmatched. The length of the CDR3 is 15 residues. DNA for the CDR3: TGTGCCAGCAGTACCTCGACAGGGTTGGGCCAGCCCCAGCATTTT. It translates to CASSTSTGLGQPQHF.

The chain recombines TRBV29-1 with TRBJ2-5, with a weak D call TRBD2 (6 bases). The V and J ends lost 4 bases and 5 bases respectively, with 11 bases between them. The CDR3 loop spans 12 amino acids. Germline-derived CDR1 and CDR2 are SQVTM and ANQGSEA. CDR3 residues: CSVGRAGETQYF. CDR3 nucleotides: TGCAGCGTTGGGCGGGCGGGGGAGACCCAGTACTTC.

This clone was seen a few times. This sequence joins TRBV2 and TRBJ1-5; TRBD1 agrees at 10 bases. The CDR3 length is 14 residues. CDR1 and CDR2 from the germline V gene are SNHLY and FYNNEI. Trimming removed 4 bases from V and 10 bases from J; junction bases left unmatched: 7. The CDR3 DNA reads TGTGCCAGCAGTGTTTTTGGGACAGGGGACCCCCAGCATTTT. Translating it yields CASSVFGTGDPQHF.

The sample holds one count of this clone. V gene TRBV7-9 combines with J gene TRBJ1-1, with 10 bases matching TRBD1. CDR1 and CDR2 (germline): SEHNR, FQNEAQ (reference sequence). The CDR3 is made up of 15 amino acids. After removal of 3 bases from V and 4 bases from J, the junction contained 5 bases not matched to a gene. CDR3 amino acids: CASSFSGQGSTEAFF. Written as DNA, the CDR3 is TGTGCCAGCAGCTTTTCGGGACAGGGGAGCACTGAAGCTTTCTTT. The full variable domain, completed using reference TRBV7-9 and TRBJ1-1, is DTGVSQNPRHKITKRGQNVTFRCDPISEHNRLYWYRQTLGQGPEFLTYFQNEAQLEKSRLLSDRFSAERPKGSFSTLEIQRTEQGDSAMYLCASSFSGQGSTEAFFGQGTRLTVV.

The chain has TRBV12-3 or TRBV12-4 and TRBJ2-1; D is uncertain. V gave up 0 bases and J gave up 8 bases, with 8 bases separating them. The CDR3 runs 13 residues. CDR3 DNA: TGTGCCAGCAGTTTAGCGCCCGACTATGAGCAGTTCTTC. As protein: CASSLAPDYEQFF.

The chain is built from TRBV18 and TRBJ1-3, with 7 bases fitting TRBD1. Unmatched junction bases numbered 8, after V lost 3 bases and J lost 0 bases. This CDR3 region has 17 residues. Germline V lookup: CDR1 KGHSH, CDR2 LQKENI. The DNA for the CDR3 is TGTGCCAGCTCACCGCCGGGACAGCCTATCTCTGGAAACACCATATATTTT. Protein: CASSPPGQPISGNTIYF.

For the CDR3, the DNA is TGTGCCAGCAGCTGGGGGACAGGGGTTAGCGCTTTCTTT. Translated, it gives CASSWGTGVSAFF. The chain combines TRBV7-2 with TRBJ1-1, with TRBD1 matching over 10 bases. CDR3 size: 13 residues. With V trimmed by 4 bases and J by 11 bases, 7 bases remained unmatched. The germline CDR1 and CDR2 sequences are SGHTA and FQGNSA. The full variable domain, its missing parts supplied by reference TRBV7-2 and TRBJ1-1, is GAGVSQSPSNKVTEKGKDVELRCDPISGHTALYWYRQSLGQGLEFLIYFQGNSAPDKSGLPSDRFSAERTGGSVSTLTIQRTQQEDSAVYLCASSWGTGVSAFFGQGTRLTVV.

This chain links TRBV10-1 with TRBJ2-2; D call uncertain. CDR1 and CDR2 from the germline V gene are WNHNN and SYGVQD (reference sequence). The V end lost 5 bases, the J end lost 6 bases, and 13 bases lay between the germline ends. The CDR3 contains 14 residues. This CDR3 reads CASSTQDSAGELFF. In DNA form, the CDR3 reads TGCGCCAGCAGTACGCAGGATTCGGCCGGGGAGCTGTTTTTT.

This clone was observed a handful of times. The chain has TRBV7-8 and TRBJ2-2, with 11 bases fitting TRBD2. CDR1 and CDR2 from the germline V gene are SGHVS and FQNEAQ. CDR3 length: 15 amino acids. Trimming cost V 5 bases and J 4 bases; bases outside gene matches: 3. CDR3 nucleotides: TGTGCCAGCAGCGCTAGCGGGGGGACCACCGGGGAGCTGTTTTTT. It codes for CASSASGGTTGELFF.

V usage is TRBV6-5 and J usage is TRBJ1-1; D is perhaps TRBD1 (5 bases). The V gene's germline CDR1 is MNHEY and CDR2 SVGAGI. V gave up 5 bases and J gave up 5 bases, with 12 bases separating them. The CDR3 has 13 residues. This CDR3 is CASSPLRDTEAFF. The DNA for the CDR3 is TGTGCCAGCAGTCCGCTCAGGGATACTGAAGCTTTCTTT.

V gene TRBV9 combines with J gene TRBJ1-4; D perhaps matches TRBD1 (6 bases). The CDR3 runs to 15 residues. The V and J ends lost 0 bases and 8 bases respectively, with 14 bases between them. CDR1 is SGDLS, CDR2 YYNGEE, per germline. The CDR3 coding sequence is TGTGCCAGCAGCGTAGCGGGGGGCATAGGGGAAAAACTGTTTTTT. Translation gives CASSVAGGIGEKLFF.

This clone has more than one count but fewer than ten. In DNA form, the CDR3 reads TGTGCCAGCAGCTCTCAGACAGGGAGACGCGGCTACACCTTC. Translating gives CASSSQTGRRGYTF. The chain has TRBV9 and TRBJ1-2, with 7 bases lining up with TRBD1. Per the germline V gene, CDR1 is SGDLS and CDR2 is YYNGEE. With 4 bases clipped from V and 8 bases from J, the junction kept 11 bases outside the gene matches. CDR3 size: 14 residues.

The CDR3 DNA reads as TGCGCCAGCAGCCAAGATCCCACCGGAGTTGGCGAGCAGTACTTC. This codes for CASSQDPTGVGEQYF. The rearrangement uses TRBV4-1 and TRBJ2-7; D gene unclear. The germline V and J ends were trimmed by 0 bases and 6 bases, with 15 bases remaining between them. The CDR3 consists of 15 residues. In germline, CDR1 is MGHRA, CDR2 YSYEKL.

CDR3 protein: CASSEFFGTPSNNEQFF. CDR3 bases: TGCGCCAGCAGTGAGTTCTTTGGGACACCCTCGAACAATGAGCAGTTCTTC. The rearrangement joins TRBV10-1 to TRBJ2-1; D perhaps matches TRBD1 (6 bases). V lost 1 base to trimming and J lost 5 bases, with 18 bases between them. Germline V lookup: CDR1 WNHNN, CDR2 SYGVQD (reference sequence). This CDR3 has 17 residues.

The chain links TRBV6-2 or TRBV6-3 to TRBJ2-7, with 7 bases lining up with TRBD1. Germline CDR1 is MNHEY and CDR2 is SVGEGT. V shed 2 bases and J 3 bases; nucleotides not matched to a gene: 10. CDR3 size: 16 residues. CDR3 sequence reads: CASSYGPGQSIYEQYF. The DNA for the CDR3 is TGTGCCAGCAGTTACGGACCGGGACAGAGCATCTACGAGCAGTACTTC.